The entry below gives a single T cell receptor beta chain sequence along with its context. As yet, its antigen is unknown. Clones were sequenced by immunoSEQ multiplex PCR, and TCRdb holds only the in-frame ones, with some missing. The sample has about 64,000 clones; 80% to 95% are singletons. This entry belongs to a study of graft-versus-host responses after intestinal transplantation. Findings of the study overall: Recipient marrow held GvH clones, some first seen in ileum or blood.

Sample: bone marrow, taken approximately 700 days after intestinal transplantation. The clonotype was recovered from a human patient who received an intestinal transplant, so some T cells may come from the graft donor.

CDR3 region: CASTDILTGSDEQYF. The CDR3 DNA reads as TGTGCCAGCACCGATATACTGACAGGGAGTGACGAGCAGTACTTC. The rearrangement uses TRBV11-1 and TRBJ2-7, with 7 positions matching TRBD1. Germline CDR1 SGHAT, CDR2 FQDESV (reference sequence). V gave up 7 bases and J gave up 5 bases; unmatched junction bases: 14. The CDR3 has 15 residues.